This passage covers 20 T cell receptor beta chains from one sample sequenced in a study of blood T cell repertoires in COVID-19 (dated by TCRdb to the early 2020s). Receptor libraries were prepared by the immunoSEQ multiplex PCR assay. TCRdb holds this immuneACCESS table with in-frame rearrangements only. Some clones are missing; in checked studies, unresolved V genes explain under half, and the rest has no known cause. Across this sample there are 300,000 or so clones, with 85% to 90% seen only once. The ten biggest clones cover roughly 3.9% of the sample. The sample taken for sequencing was peripheral blood. These receptors originate from a woman between 40 and 55 years old with acute or convalescent COVID-19.

The rearrangement links TRBV15 to TRBJ1-2; D may be TRBD1 (5 bases). The CDR3 spans 14 residues. V was clipped by 0 bases and J by 2 bases, with 7 bases between them. Germline assignment: CDR1 LNHNV and CDR2 YYDKDF (reference sequence). CDR3 coding DNA: TGTGCCACCAGCAGAGAAAAGGGGAACTATGGCTACACCTTC. Its translation is CATSREKGNYGYTF.

A remark on this clone: This CDR3 is also generated by other DNA sequences in the sample. The genes are TRBV5-1 and TRBJ1-1; 7 bases are a match to TRBD1. CDR1 is SGHRS and CDR2 is YFSETQ in the germline V gene. Trimming cost V 0 bases and J 4 bases; bases outside gene matches: 3. The CDR3 is 14 amino acids. CDR3 protein: CASSLVQGGTEAFF. In nucleotides, the CDR3 is TGCGCCAGCAGCTTGGTCCAGGGGGGCACTGAAGCTTTCTTT.

The V and J genes are TRBV30 and TRBJ2-1, with 7 bases matching TRBD1. The CDR3 sequence is 13 residues long. Germline V gene sequence: CDR1 GTSNPN, CDR2 SVGIG (reference sequence). J was trimmed by 5 bases and V by 7 bases; bases with no gene match: 8. The CDR3 reads CAFEGAFNNEQFF. The CDR3 nucleotides are TGTGCCTTTGAGGGGGCTTTTAACAATGAGCAGTTCTTC.

The chain joins TRBV7-8 to TRBJ1-2, with D maybe TRBD1 (5 bases). This CDR3 has 14 amino acids. Trimming took 1 base from V and 4 from J, leaving 10 bases between them. CDR1 and CDR2 from the germline V gene are SGHVS and FQNEAQ. The CDR3 sequence is CASSLGQRGYGYTF. CDR3 nucleotide sequence: TGTGCCAGCAGCTTAGGACAGCGCGGCTATGGCTACACCTTC.

This clone was observed a single time. This chain links TRBV11-2 with TRBJ1-2; possible D gene TRBD1, 6 bases. V was clipped by 1 base and J by 4 bases, with 16 bases between them. CDR1 is SGHAT and CDR2 is FQNNGV in the germline V gene. This CDR3 has 16 residues. The CDR3 here is CASSLGSWDTPYGYTF. The CDR3 coding sequence is TGTGCCAGCAGCTTAGGGTCGTGGGACACCCCCTATGGCTACACCTTC.

The gene calls are TRBV10-3 and TRBJ1-1; D perhaps matches TRBD1 (5 bases). The germline CDR1 and CDR2 sequences are ENHRY and SYGVKD. Trimming removed 3 bases from V and 5 bases from J, with 16 bases in between. CDR3 length equals 15 residues. CDR3 DNA sequence: TGTGCCATCAGTGATCCCCCAGGGAGGTCGACTGAAGCTTTCTTT. It yields the protein CAISDPPGRSTEAFF.

This clone has just one count. V and J are TRBV11-2 and TRBJ1-2, with D unresolved. The CDR3 loop spans 15 amino acids. CDR1 and CDR2 from the germline V gene are SGHAT and FQNNGV. The germline V and J ends were trimmed by 5 bases and 8 bases, with 21 bases remaining between them. The CDR3 nucleotides read TGTGCCAGCAGCCACCCACCCCCAAGCATTCGAGGCTACACCTTC. Residues: CASSHPPPSIRGYTF.

This clone has only a few counts. V gene TRBV5-1 combines with J gene TRBJ2-1; TRBD2 might be the D (6 bases). Germline lookup yields CDR1 SGHRS and CDR2 YFSETQ. V dropped 4 bases and J dropped 7 bases, with 12 bases sitting between them. There are 13 residues in the CDR3. The CDR3 loop reads CASSPGLLNEQFF. DNA of the CDR3: TGCGCCAGCAGCCCGGGACTTTTAAATGAGCAGTTCTTC.

The J gene is TRBJ1-1, the V gene TRBV6-4; 9 nucleotides align to TRBD1. The germline V gene has CDR1 MRHNA and CDR2 SNTAGT. Trimming cost V 6 bases and J 1 base; bases outside gene matches: 6. The CDR3 extends over 15 amino acids. The CDR3 nucleotides read TGTGCCAGCAGGGGGCAGGGACAGGGGAACACTGAAGCTTTCTTT. Amino acid sequence: CASRGQGQGNTEAFF.

The chain carries TRBV6-5 and TRBJ2-7, with 13 bases fitting TRBD2. CDR1 and CDR2 from the germline V gene are MNHEY and SVGAGI. V shed 6 bases, J shed 6 bases, and the junction held 5 bases outside the gene matches. CDR3 length: 14 amino acids. The CDR3 is CASRAGLAGTEQYV. The CDR3 nucleotides are TGTGCCAGCAGGGCGGGACTAGCGGGAACCGAGCAGTACGTC.

J is TRBJ2-2 and V is TRBV5-1; D remains ambiguous. This CDR3 is 16 amino acids long. Germline V lookup: CDR1 SGHRS, CDR2 YFSETQ. Trimming stripped 2 bases from V and 2 bases from J, with 13 bases between. The CDR3 sequence: CASSFDPPGNTGELFF. The CDR3, as DNA: TGCGCCAGCAGCTTTGATCCGCCCGGTAACACCGGGGAGCTGTTTTTT.

This sequence joins TRBV13 and TRBJ1-6; D is ambiguous. V lost 7 bases and J 6 bases, leaving 7 bases between the germline ends. Germline V gene data show CDR1 as PRHDT and CDR2 as FYEKMQ (reference sequence). The CDR3 runs 12 residues. The CDR3 DNA reads TGTGCCAGCAACGAGGCTAATTCACCCCTCCACTTT. It specifies CASNEANSPLHF.

This clone was seen once. Distinct nucleotide sequences in the sample also encode this CDR3. V gene TRBV5-1 combines with J gene TRBJ1-4, with 8 positions matching TRBD1. The germline CDR1 and CDR2 sequences are SGHRS and YFSETQ. V was pared by 0 bases and J by 6 bases, with 1 base of the junction left unmatched. This CDR3 region has 14 residues. The CDR3 coding sequence is TGCGCCAGCAGCTTGGGACAGGGGTATGAAAAACTGTTTTTT. Amino acid sequence: CASSLGQGYEKLFF.

The gene calls are TRBV6-5 and TRBJ1-2, with D uncertain. Germline values: CDR1 MNHEY, CDR2 SVGAGI. V was shortened by 7 bases and J by 2 bases, with 11 bases between the two germline ends. The length of the CDR3 is 13 residues. The CDR3 region has the DNA TGTGCCAGCAAGAGACAAGCAAACTATGGCTACACCTTC. It translates to CASKRQANYGYTF.

The chain employs TRBV5-6 and TRBJ2-7; TRBD1 aligns across 8 bases. The CDR3 contains 14 residues. The germline V gene has CDR1 SGHDT and CDR2 YYEEEE. Trimming cost V 3 bases and J 2 bases; bases outside gene matches: 4. The CDR3 loop reads CASSSLDRAYEQYV. DNA of the CDR3: TGTGCCAGCAGCTCCCTGGACAGGGCCTACGAGCAGTACGTC.

The chain couples TRBV27 to TRBJ2-7, with 7 bases that match TRBD2. Unmatched junction bases numbered 10, after V lost 7 bases and J lost 1 base. The germline CDR1 and CDR2 sequences are MNHEY and SMNVEV (reference sequence). The CDR3 consists of 15 residues. CDR3 loop: CASKGFGEGSYEQYV. For the CDR3, the DNA is TGTGCCAGCAAGGGTTTTGGGGAGGGTTCCTACGAGCAGTACGTC.

As to this clone: Additional DNA sequences in this sample encode the identical CDR3. The V gene is TRBV6-2 or TRBV6-3, the J gene TRBJ2-5; D is uncertain. The CDR3 consists of 11 residues. The germline CDR1 and CDR2 sequences are MNHEY and SVGEGT. V dropped 2 bases and J dropped 5 bases, with 3 bases sitting between them. The CDR3 DNA is TGTGCCAGCAGTTACCCGGAGACCCAGTACTTC. It yields the protein CASSYPETQYF.

J is TRBJ1-3 and V is TRBV27, with D possibly being TRBD1 (5 bases). The CDR3 is 14 residues long. CDR1 and CDR2 (germline): MNHEY, SMNVEV (reference sequence). Trimming cost V 5 bases and J 4 bases, with 12 bases left between them. The CDR3 region is CASSPGLAGNTIYF. The CDR3 DNA sequence: TGTGCCAGCAGTCCAGGGCTTGCCGGAAACACCATATATTTT.

J is TRBJ2-1 and V is TRBV24-1; 12 bases are shared with TRBD2. Trimming removed 2 bases from V and 10 bases from J; junction bases left unmatched: 5. The germline CDR1 and CDR2 sequences are KGHDR and SFDVKD. The CDR3 spans 15 residues. In DNA, the CDR3 is TGTGCCACCAGTGATTGGACTAGCGGGGCACGGGAGCAGTTCTTC. Protein product: CATSDWTSGAREQFF.

The CDR3 loop reads CASSYWLAGNEQFF. Here the CDR3 DNA reads TGTGCCAGCAGTTACTGGCTAGCGGGGAATGAGCAGTTCTTC. The rearrangement joins TRBV6-5 to TRBJ2-1; 9 bases map to TRBD2. The CDR3 is made up of 14 amino acids. The germline V gene encodes CDR1 MNHEY and CDR2 SVGAGI. The V gene end was trimmed by 1 base and the J gene end by 7 bases; junction bases not matched to a gene: 2.